This is a list of T cell receptor beta chains from one sample in a study of cytomegalovirus exposure and HLA in healthy donors. Assay: immunoSEQ multiplex PCR; the TCRdb copy retains only in-frame clones and omits some. The sample contains about 150,000 clones, just under 80% of which appear only once. Input material: PBMCs. These receptors originate from a woman aged 50 to 65 in good health and CMV-seropositive. The CDR3 runs from the conserved cysteine through the conserved F or W.

v_gene	j_gene	len	CDR3aa
TRBV19	TRBJ1-5	16	CASSIPQDYSNQPQHF
TRBV19	TRBJ2-2	16	CASSGYSGRNTGELFF
TRBV2	TRBJ1-2	18	CASSEVGVRYRGAYGYTF
TRBV5-4	TRBJ2-1	16	CASSQDLTSGINEQFF
TRBV7-2	TRBJ1-1	14	CASRPAGGNTEAFF
TRBV5-1	TRBJ2-1	15	CASSLGTGVYNEQFF
TRBV19	TRBJ2-5	14	CASSRGGTQETQYF
TRBV5-5	TRBJ2-3	16	CASSLRLAGALGTQYF
TRBV5-4	TRBJ1-2	14	CASGQPGRDYGYTF
TRBV5-1	TRBJ2-1	17	CASSSPRTSPSYNEQFF
TRBV9	TRBJ2-3	15	CASSAIAGDTDTQYF
TRBV11-2	TRBJ2-7	15	CASSRAAQGIGEQYF
TRBV7-3	TRBJ2-3	14	CASSLDRASDTQYF
TRBV6-5	TRBJ1-1	15	CASSTRDRSNTEAFF
TRBV7-2	TRBJ1-2	12	CASSQGTDRYTF
TRBV6-1	TRBJ1-2	11	CASSENRLNTF
TRBV30	TRBJ1-1	16	CAWSGGQGAGGTEAFF
TRBV7-7	TRBJ2-1	16	CASSLSPGDSYNEQFF
TRBV11-2	TRBJ1-1	13	CASSSHARAEAFF
TRBV5-6	TRBJ1-1	14	CASSFMTGNTEAFF
TRBV6-5	TRBJ1-6	13	CASSSGQGGPLHF
TRBV30	TRBJ1-6	15	CAWTPEGTYNSPLHF
TRBV6-4	TRBJ2-3	16	CASSPGGGRAWDTQYF
TRBV19	TRBJ2-1	15	CASNIGLAGINEQFF
TRBV28	TRBJ2-3	14	CASSKRARTDTQYF
TRBV27	TRBJ1-4	12	CASSGGYEKLFF
TRBV10-3	TRBJ2-3	14	CAISEQPLTDTQYF
TRBV18	TRBJ2-3	16	CASSMLTSGGTDTQYF
TRBV5-4	TRBJ1-1	13	CASSSAGRTEAFF
TRBV30	TRBJ2-7	14	CAWSSTAGGYEQYF
TRBV2	TRBJ1-2	12	CASSELYYGYTF
TRBV19	TRBJ2-7	18	CASSIGSPWAGPSYEQYF
TRBV11-3	TRBJ2-7	13	CASSSSGTGKQYF
TRBV2	TRBJ2-1	15	CASSEQGVSYNEQFF
TRBV2	TRBJ1-1	13	CASSSERDTEAFF
TRBV4-1	TRBJ2-7	18	CASSQAPTSGRADYEQYF
TRBV19	TRBJ2-2	16	CASSIRTVELAGELFF
TRBV23-1	TRBJ2-7	14	CASSLTGFSYEQYF
TRBV27	TRBJ1-2	15	CASSLSPGHGYGYTF
TRBV4-3	TRBJ2-1	13	CASSRQDYNEQFF
TRBV5-4	TRBJ2-5	15	CASSPPGQSSETQYF
TRBV27	TRBJ1-2	13	CASSPTVYYGYTF
TRBV5-4	TRBJ1-6	15	CASSFGRGSNSPLHF